This entry features one TCR beta chain sequence. The antigen is unknown. This specimen belongs to a study of T cell clonotyping in hematopoietic cell transplantation. J lost 8 bases, V lost 6 bases, and 6 bases had no gene match. The CDR3 has 12 residues. The germline gives CDR1 MNHNS, CDR2 SASEGT. Method: immunoSEQ multiplex PCR; TCRdb's copy keeps in-frame clones and lacks some. The repertoire holds roughly 13,000 clones, over 75% seen once, with 1.2% in the top ten. Study-level findings and limits: Without cell sorting, CD4 versus CD8 contributions remain unresolved. Graft donor and pretransplant recipient Inverse Simpson Index values predicted broader posttransplant TCR diversity.

Source material: peripheral blood mononuclear cells. V is TRBV6-1 and J is TRBJ1-1; 7 nucleotides line up with TRBD1. The receptor was derived from a man aged 25 to 45 in good health. Some clones in this sample may be carry-over from other donors' samples. In DNA form, the CDR3 reads TGTGCCAGCAGACTAACAGGGGCCGAAGCTTTCTTT. It yields the protein CASRLTGAEAFF.